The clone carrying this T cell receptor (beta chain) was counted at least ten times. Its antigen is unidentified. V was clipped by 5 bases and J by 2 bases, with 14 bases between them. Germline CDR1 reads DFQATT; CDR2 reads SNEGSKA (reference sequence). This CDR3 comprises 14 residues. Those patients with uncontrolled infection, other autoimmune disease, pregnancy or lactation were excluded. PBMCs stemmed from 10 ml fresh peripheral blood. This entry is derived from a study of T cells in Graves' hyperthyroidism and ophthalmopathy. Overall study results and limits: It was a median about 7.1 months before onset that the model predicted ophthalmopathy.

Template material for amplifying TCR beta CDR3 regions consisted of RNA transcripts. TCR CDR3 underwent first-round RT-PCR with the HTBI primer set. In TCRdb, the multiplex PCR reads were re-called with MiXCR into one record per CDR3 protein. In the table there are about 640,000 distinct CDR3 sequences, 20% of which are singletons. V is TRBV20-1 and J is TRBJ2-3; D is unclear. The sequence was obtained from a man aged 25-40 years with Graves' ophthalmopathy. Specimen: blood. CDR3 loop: CSARSRISTDTQYF. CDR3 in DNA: TGCAGTGCTCGTTCCAGGATATCCACAGATACGCAGTATTTT.